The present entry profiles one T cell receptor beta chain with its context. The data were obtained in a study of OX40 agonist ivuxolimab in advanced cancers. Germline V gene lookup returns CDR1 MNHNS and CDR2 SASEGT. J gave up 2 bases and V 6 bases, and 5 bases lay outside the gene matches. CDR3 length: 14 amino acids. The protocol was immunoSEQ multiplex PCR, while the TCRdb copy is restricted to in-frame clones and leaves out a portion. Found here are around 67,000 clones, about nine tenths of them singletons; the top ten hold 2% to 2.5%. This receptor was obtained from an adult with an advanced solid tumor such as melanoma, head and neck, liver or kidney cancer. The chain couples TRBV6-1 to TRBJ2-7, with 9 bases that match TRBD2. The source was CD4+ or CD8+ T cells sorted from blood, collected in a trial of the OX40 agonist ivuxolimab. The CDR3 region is CASSRTSDTYEQYF. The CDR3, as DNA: TGTGCCAGCAGCCGGACTAGCGATACCTACGAGCAGTACTTC.